A single TCR beta chain is shown here with its context. The antigen is unknown. The sample comes from a study of T cell responses to AZD1222 COVID-19 vaccine. Unmatched junction bases numbered 4, after V lost 5 bases and J lost 5 bases. Germline V gene lookup returns CDR1 MNHEY and CDR2 SVGEGT. The CDR3 loop spans 13 amino acids. Study-level points and caveats: The reported proportion of spike-specific TCRs targeting unmutated variant regions was nearly half. At baseline, seropositivity was found in only 5 to 7 AZD1222 recipients. Donor demographics were predominantly white British with a female majority; clonal diversity may be underestimated. Two AZD1222 doses significantly raised spike-specific TCR breadth and depth over controls.

TCRdb's copy holds only in-frame clones and misses some; the assay was immunoSEQ multiplex PCR. The sample lists around 53,000 clones, around 85% seen once, with approximately 20% in the top ten. The sequence was collected from an adult in good health. This chain uses TRBV6-2 or TRBV6-3 with TRBJ2-3, with 7 positions matching TRBD1. The sample in question was peripheral blood, obtained on day 0 of MenACWY control vaccination. DNA for the CDR3: TGTGCCAGCAGTCAGACAGGGTTAGATACGCAGTATTTT. Translation: CASSQTGLDTQYF.